A single sample is the source of the 16 T cell receptor beta chains below, sequenced in a study of T cells in Graves' hyperthyroidism and ophthalmopathy. Amplified regions were TCR beta CDR3 sequences from RNA transcripts. Using the HTBI primer set, a first-round RT-PCR was run on the TCR CDR3. TCRdb re-called the multiplex PCR reads through MiXCR, storing one row per CDR3 protein. The data contain hundreds of thousands of distinct CDR3 sequences, roughly 15% of them singletons. The source material was blood. The origin of the receptors is a woman younger than 30 with Graves' hyperthyroidism.

The table lists this clonotype with a few counts. This chain links TRBV4-1 with TRBJ1-1, with D uncertain. The CDR3 is 13 amino acids. Trimming cost V 0 bases and J 2 bases, with 4 bases left between them. Germline V CDR1 and CDR2: MGHRA, YSYEKL. The CDR3 region is CASSQESNTEAFF. The CDR3 DNA sequence: TGCGCCAGCAGCCAAGAGTCTAACACTGAAGCTTTCTTT.

This chain links TRBV12-3 or TRBV12-4 with TRBJ2-7, with 8 nucleotides matching TRBD1. The CDR3 loop spans 16 amino acids. Trimming cost V 5 bases and J 5 bases; bases outside gene matches: 14. This CDR3 reads CASSPPRDRGLDEQYF. CDR3 in DNA: TGTGCCAGCAGTCCCCCCCGAGACAGGGGTCTCGACGAGCAGTACTTC.

In this sample, this clonotype turned up many times. The rearrangement links TRBV29-1 to TRBJ1-1; no definite D call. The CDR3 has 13 amino acids. V dropped 4 bases and J dropped 3 bases, with 12 bases sitting between them. Germline loops: CDR1 SQVTM, CDR2 ANQGSEA. The CDR3 sequence is CSVAELRDTEAFF. CDR3 sequence (DNA): TGCAGCGTTGCCGAACTTAGGGACACTGAAGCTTTCTTT.

This clonotype was picked up many times. The chain links TRBV28 to TRBJ1-4; weak D call: TRBD1 (6 bases). Trimming shortened V by 5 bases and J by 0 bases, and 13 bases separated the two germline ends. CDR1 is MDHEN, CDR2 SYDVKM, per germline. The CDR3 covers 16 residues. For the CDR3, the DNA is TGTGCCAGCAGTATGGACAGCCGGACAACTAATGAAAAACTGTTTTTT. Its translation is CASSMDSRTTNEKLFF.

As to this clonotype: A junction end diverges from the germline sequence, so it may reflect a read error. V is TRBV9 and J is TRBJ1-2, with D uncertain. This CDR3 has 13 amino acids. CDR1 and CDR2 (germline): SGDLS, YYNGEE. CDR3 nucleotides: TGTGCCGGCAGCCCGGGATCGGGATATGGCTACACCTTC. Residues: CAGSPGSGYGYTF.

This clonotype appeared many times. The CDR3 loop reads CSATRSGREYLAHEQYF. CDR3 in DNA: TGCAGTGCTACTAGAAGCGGGAGGGAATACCTCGCCCACGAGCAGTACTTC. V usage is TRBV20-1 and J usage is TRBJ2-7, with 10 bases identical to TRBD2. Germline CDR1 reads DFQATT; CDR2 reads SNEGSKA (reference sequence). With 4 bases clipped from V and 5 bases from J, the junction kept 17 bases outside the gene matches. The CDR3 totals 17 residues.

This clonotype was counted at least ten times. This chain joins TRBV20-1 and TRBJ2-7, with 7 bases identical to TRBD2. The ends lost 0 bases at V and 4 bases at J; junction bases unmatched: 6. This CDR3 region has 14 residues. Germline CDR1 reads DFQATT; CDR2 reads SNEGSKA (reference sequence). As DNA, the CDR3 is TGCAGTGCTAGAGATCCGCGGGAGAGGTACGAGCAGTACTTC. This translates into CSARDPRERYEQYF.

A remark on this clonotype: The junction departs from germline at one end; a sequencing error may be responsible. This rearrangement joins TRBV6-2 or TRBV6-3 to TRBJ2-7; D is unclear. The CDR3 sequence is 11 residues long. Germline V lookup: CDR1 MNHEY, CDR2 SVGEGT. CDR3 DNA sequence: TGTGCCACCCGACGGTTCTACGAGCAGTGCTTC. Its protein is CATRRFYEQCF.

Concerning this clonotype itself: A much larger clone is a single base away; this may be a read error. The V gene is TRBV18, the J gene TRBJ2-7, with D unclear. The CDR3 spans 11 residues. Germline V lookup: CDR1 KGHSH, CDR2 LQKENI. This chain's CDR3 is CASSPESEQSF. For the CDR3, the DNA is TGTGCCAGCTCACCCGAGAGCGAGCAGTCCTTC.

This clonotype was counted between two and nine times. The rearrangement joins TRBV28 to TRBJ2-6, with D uncertain. Germline values: CDR1 MDHEN, CDR2 SYDVKM. V was trimmed by 1 base and J by 0 bases, leaving 10 bases between them. The CDR3 extends over 17 amino acids. The CDR3: CASSLSGRTSGANVLTF. The CDR3 DNA reads as TGTGCCAGCAGTTTATCGGGCAGAACCTCTGGGGCCAACGTCCTGACTTTC.

The rearrangement joins TRBV5-4 to TRBJ2-1, with 10 nucleotides matching TRBD2. The CDR3 runs to 16 residues. Germline V gene sequence: CDR1 SGHNT, CDR2 YYREEE (reference sequence). Trimming removed 2 bases from V and 8 bases from J; junction bases left unmatched: 10. The CDR3: CASSFKGLAYVDEQFF. CDR3 in DNA: TGTGCCAGCAGCTTCAAGGGACTAGCGTATGTTGATGAGCAGTTCTTC.

The J gene is TRBJ1-2, the V gene TRBV4-1; D remains ambiguous. Germline assignment: CDR1 MGHRA and CDR2 YSYEKL. This CDR3 has 14 residues. The V and J ends lost 0 bases and 4 bases respectively, with 9 bases between them. This CDR3 reads CASSQDREVYGYTF. The DNA for the CDR3 is TGCGCCAGCAGCCAAGATAGGGAGGTCTATGGCTACACCTTC.

This clonotype was observed many times. The chain couples TRBV29-1 to TRBJ2-7; D is unresolved. Germline V gene sequence: CDR1 SQVTM, CDR2 ANQGSEA. The V end lost 4 bases, the J end lost 0 bases, and 10 bases lay between the germline ends. The CDR3 runs to 13 residues. As DNA, the CDR3 is TGCAGCGTTGTCCGGCAGAACTCCTACGAGCAGTACTTC. Its protein product is CSVVRQNSYEQYF.

This clonotype was recorded a few times. The chain joins TRBV18 to TRBJ2-3, with 14 bases that match TRBD2. The CDR3 is made up of 15 amino acids. Germline CDR1 KGHSH, CDR2 LQKENI. Trimming removed 5 bases from V and 8 bases from J; junction bases left unmatched: 6. The CDR3: CASSTGLAGVVTQYF. CDR3 nucleotides: TGTGCCAGCTCAACGGGACTAGCGGGAGTGGTTACGCAGTATTTT.

This clonotype was picked up a small number of times. The CDR3 sequence is CASSPQGETYEQYF. The CDR3 nucleotides are TGTGCCAGCAGCCCGCAGGGGGAAACCTACGAGCAGTACTTC. The chain has TRBV7-9 and TRBJ2-7; 7 nucleotides match TRBD1. Trimming cost V 5 bases and J 2 bases; bases outside gene matches: 6. Germline V gene lookup returns CDR1 SEHNR and CDR2 FQNEAQ (reference sequence). The CDR3 runs 14 residues.

This clonotype has only a few counts. The rearrangement joins TRBV6-1 to TRBJ2-5, with 7 bases aligning to TRBD2. Germline V gives CDR1 MNHNS, CDR2 SASEGT. The V segment lost 5 bases and the J segment 5 bases; nucleotides outside the gene matches: 8. The CDR3 consists of 14 residues. CDR3 region: CASSTRGGPETQYF. CDR3 nucleotides: TGTGCCAGCAGTACCCGGGGAGGGCCTGAGACCCAGTACTTC.